These 8 T cell receptor beta chains were all obtained from the same sample, sequenced in a study of early T cells in non-severe SARS-CoV-2 infection. One entry per CDR3 protein results from TCRdb running MiXCR on the 5' RACE reads. The top ten hold approximately 2.5% of the sample, which has 26,000 or so distinct CDR3 sequences, 5.5% to 7% seen once. The sequenced sample consisted of whole blood. The receptors were gathered from an adult who was a healthcare worker with PCR-confirmed SARS-CoV-2 infection or an uninfected control (not recorded which).

This clonotype was observed at least ten times. This sequence joins TRBV7-2 and TRBJ1-2; the match to TRBD1 covers 8 bases. This CDR3 region has 16 residues. Germline V gene data show CDR1 as SGHTA and CDR2 as FQGNSA. The junction had 12 bases not matched to a gene; V was cut back by 5 bases and J by 4 bases. This CDR3 reads CASSPMSGQVIYGYTF. The CDR3 DNA sequence: TGTGCCAGCAGCCCGATGTCGGGACAGGTTATCTATGGCTACACCTTC.

The sample holds a few counts of this clonotype. The chain combines TRBV20-1 with TRBJ1-1; no reliable D call. With 2 bases removed from V and 1 base from J, the gap between germline ends came to 8 bases. Germline V gives CDR1 DFQATT, CDR2 SNEGSKA (reference sequence). The CDR3 is 13 amino acids. CDR3 amino acids: CSARWATNTEAFF. Written as DNA, the CDR3 is TGCAGTGCTAGATGGGCCACGAACACTGAAGCTTTCTTT.

The chain carries TRBV29-1 and TRBJ2-3; no reliable D call. Germline CDR1 reads SQVTM; CDR2 reads ANQGSEA. CDR3 size: 13 residues. V gave up 8 bases and J gave up 1 base, with 13 bases separating them. CDR3 DNA: TGCAGCCTGCCCGTACGCGGCACAGATACGCAGTATTTT. Translating gives CSLPVRGTDTQYF.

The rearrangement uses TRBV7-2 and TRBJ2-7, with D uncertain. This CDR3 spans 14 amino acids. The V and J ends lost 3 bases and 3 bases respectively, with 12 bases between them. Germline CDR1 reads SGHTA; CDR2 reads FQGNSA. The CDR3 here is CASSFRSRDYEQYF. In DNA form, the CDR3 reads TGTGCCAGCAGCTTCCGAAGCAGAGACTACGAGCAGTACTTC.

This clonotype occurred a few times. This chain joins TRBV12-3 or TRBV12-4 and TRBJ2-3; D uncertain. V dropped 3 bases and J dropped 4 bases, with 8 bases sitting between them. The CDR3 runs 13 residues. The CDR3 DNA reads TGTGCCAGCAGTTTTCGCGGCTCAGATACGCAGTATTTT. Residues: CASSFRGSDTQYF.

This clonotype is deemed medium-sized. The chain recombines TRBV29-1 with TRBJ2-7, with TRBD1 identical over 7 bases. CDR1 SQVTM and CDR2 ANQGSEA come from the germline V gene. V shed 4 bases, J shed 1 base, and the junction held 4 bases outside the gene matches. The CDR3 sequence is 13 residues long. In DNA form, the CDR3 reads TGCAGCGTTGGGGACAGAGATTCCTACGAGCAGTACTTC. This codes for CSVGDRDSYEQYF.

This clonotype was seen repeatedly, ten times or more. The gene calls are TRBV5-4 and TRBJ2-3; 7 bases map to TRBD1. V shed 0 bases and J 2 bases; nucleotides not matched to a gene: 3. CDR3 size: 15 residues. Germline V gene sequence: CDR1 SGHNT, CDR2 YYREEE (reference sequence). The CDR3 nucleotides read TGTGCCAGCAGCTTGGATAGGGGGCTCACAGATACGCAGTATTTT. Translated, it gives CASSLDRGLTDTQYF.

This clonotype is labeled medium-sized. The CDR3 spells CSGLTGTPGNTEAFF. The CDR3 DNA is TGCAGTGGACTAACCGGGACACCGGGGAACACTGAAGCTTTCTTT. The chain links TRBV20-1 to TRBJ1-1; the D gene is possibly TRBD1 (6 bases). Germline values: CDR1 DFQATT, CDR2 SNEGSKA (reference sequence). This CDR3 region has 15 residues. Trimming stripped 7 bases from V and 1 base from J, with 19 bases between.